These 17 T cell receptor beta chains came from one sample sequenced in a study of metastatic and nonmetastatic thyroid tumors. Through MiXCR, TCRdb re-clonotyped the PCR reads. The repertoire holds under 30,000 clones, approximately 15% seen once, with approximately 3.3% in the top ten. Every patient was untreated before thyroid surgery. The sequenced sample consisted of blood. These receptors originate from a female donor with papillary thyroid cancer or a benign thyroid nodule (not recorded which). Some clones in this sample may be carry-over from other donors' samples.

The table lists this clone with many counts. This chain uses TRBV19 with TRBJ2-1, with 9 nucleotides matching TRBD2. Germline V gene data show CDR1 as LNHDA and CDR2 as SQIVND (reference sequence). This CDR3 contains 16 residues. With 5 bases clipped from V and 4 bases from J, the junction kept 9 bases outside the gene matches. The CDR3 region has the DNA TGTGCCAGTAGTTCCCAGAGACTAGCGGATTACAATGAGCAGTTCTTC. Amino acids: CASSSQRLADYNEQFF.

This chain connects TRBV19 to TRBJ2-7, with D perhaps TRBD1 (6 bases). Looked up from germline, CDR1 is LNHDA and CDR2 is SQIVND (reference sequence). The CDR3 is 14 amino acids. Trimming stripped 5 bases from V and 2 bases from J, with 13 bases between. The CDR3 is CASSPGQWPYEQYF. In DNA, the CDR3 is TGTGCCAGTAGTCCTGGACAGTGGCCCTACGAGCAGTACTTC.

This clone appeared many times. The rearrangement uses TRBV9 and TRBJ1-1, with TRBD1 identical over 10 bases. V shed 0 bases, J shed 4 bases, and the junction held 0 bases outside the gene matches. The CDR3 extends over 14 amino acids. Germline assignment: CDR1 SGDLS and CDR2 YYNGEE. CDR3: CASSVGTGGTEAFF. CDR3 in DNA: TGTGCCAGCAGCGTAGGGACAGGGGGCACTGAAGCTTTCTTT. Together with reference TRBV9 and TRBJ1-1, the CDR3 gives the full variable domain: DSGVTQTPKHLITATGQRVTLRCSPRSGDLSVYWYQQSLDQGLQFLIQYYNGEERAKGNILERFSAQQFPDLHSELNLSSLELGDSALYFCASSVGTGGTEAFFGQGTRLTVV.

The rearrangement uses TRBV6-1 and TRBJ2-2; D tentatively reads TRBD1 or TRBD2 (6 bases each). This CDR3 region has 14 residues. Germline V gene sequence: CDR1 MNHNS, CDR2 SASEGT. With 3 bases removed from V and 6 bases from J, the gap between germline ends came to 11 bases. CDR3 loop: CASSESGEAGELFF. The CDR3 DNA reads TGTGCCAGCAGTGAGTCAGGGGAGGCCGGGGAGCTGTTTTTT.

This clone was found many times. The CDR3 reads CSVEDLGERGHYEQYF. CDR3 nucleotides: TGCAGCGTTGAAGATCTTGGGGAGCGAGGGCACTACGAGCAGTACTTC. This chain joins TRBV29-1 and TRBJ2-7, with D possibly TRBD2 on 5 matching bases. The CDR3 has 16 amino acids. Germline values: CDR1 SQVTM, CDR2 ANQGSEA. Trimming cost V 0 bases and J 3 bases, with 18 bases left between them.

The CDR3 reads CSARDERQFADTQYF. The CDR3 DNA reads as TGCAGTGCTAGAGACGAACGCCAGTTCGCAGATACGCAGTATTTT. The V call is TRBV20-1, the J call TRBJ2-3; no clear D gene. Trimming pared 0 bases from V and 4 bases from J, leaving 14 bases between. The CDR3 length is 15 residues. From germline, CDR1 is DFQATT and CDR2 SNEGSKA (reference sequence).

On this clone: This likely comes from a read error, as the CDR3 has no conserved phenylalanine or tryptophan at its end. The rearrangement joins TRBV20-1 to TRBJ2-7; 12 bases align to TRBD1. The CDR3 has 16 residues. Per germline, CDR1 DFQATT and CDR2 SNEGSKA (reference sequence). The V segment lost 4 bases and the J segment 6 bases; nucleotides outside the gene matches: 13. The CDR3 loop is CSATVNPGQGAGEQYL. For the CDR3, the DNA is TGCAGTGCTACAGTCAACCCGGGACAGGGGGCAGGCGAGCAGTACTTG.

In this sample, this clone turned up a few times. No conserved phenylalanine or tryptophan ends this CDR3, so it is likely a read error. The gene calls are TRBV6-2 or TRBV6-3 and TRBJ1-2, with D maybe TRBD1 (5 bases). Trimming removed 6 bases from V and 0 bases from J, with 11 bases in between. This CDR3 spans 14 amino acids. Germline values: CDR1 MNHEY, CDR2 SVGEGT. In DNA form, the CDR3 reads TGTGCCAGCAGCTGGACACTTGCTAACTATGGCTACACCTCC. It specifies CASSWTLANYGYTS.

This clone was found a few times. V is TRBV28 and J is TRBJ2-1, with D perhaps matching TRBD1 or TRBD2 (6 bases each). Trimming took 3 bases from V and 7 from J, leaving 16 bases between them. The CDR3 is 15 residues long. CDR1 MDHEN and CDR2 SYDVKM come from the germline V gene. The CDR3 DNA reads TGTGCCAGCAGTTTCTCGGGGGCGCAAGTGAATGAGCAGTTCTTC. Encoded protein: CASSFSGAQVNEQFF.

This clone has at least ten counts. The chain has TRBV6-1 and TRBJ2-1; 11 positions match TRBD2. Germline V lookup: CDR1 MNHNS, CDR2 SASEGT. The J segment lost 6 bases and the V segment lost 10 bases, leaving 11 bases of the junction unmatched. The CDR3 runs to 15 residues. The CDR3: CATVPGLAVLNEQFF. In nucleotides, the CDR3 is TGTGCCACCGTTCCGGGACTAGCGGTACTCAATGAGCAGTTCTTC.

This clone was recorded at least ten times. The genes are TRBV15 and TRBJ2-1, with D possibly being TRBD2 (6 bases). V was clipped by 3 bases and J by 4 bases, with 10 bases between them. Germline-derived CDR1 and CDR2 are LNHNV and YYDKDF (reference sequence). The CDR3 runs to 14 residues. The CDR3 here is CATSRDYSYNEQFF. CDR3 in DNA: TGTGCCACCAGCAGGGACTATAGTTACAATGAGCAGTTCTTC.

This clone showed up many times. This sequence joins TRBV5-1 and TRBJ2-3; D possibly corresponds to TRBD2 (5 bases). CDR3 length: 12 amino acids. Germline CDR1 is SGHRS and CDR2 is YFSETQ. The V and J ends lost 5 bases and 7 bases respectively, with 11 bases between them. CDR3 residues: CASSSEGNTQYF. CDR3 bases: TGCGCCAGCAGTTCCGAGGGCAATACGCAGTATTTT.

By sample fraction, this clone is medium-sized. This sequence joins TRBV6-1 and TRBJ2-7; TRBD2 agrees at 14 bases. With 6 bases clipped from V and 2 bases from J, the junction kept 0 bases outside the gene matches. Germline V lookup: CDR1 MNHNS, CDR2 SASEGT. The CDR3 runs 14 residues. The CDR3 is CASRGLAGAYEQYF. Here the CDR3 DNA reads TGTGCCAGCAGGGGACTAGCGGGAGCCTACGAGCAGTACTTC.

In its sample, this clone was seen many times. The chain recombines TRBV6-1 with TRBJ2-1, with TRBD1 identical over 9 bases. The CDR3 totals 15 residues. Germline V gene lookup returns CDR1 MNHNS and CDR2 SASEGT. V lost 8 bases to trimming and J lost 2 bases; unmatched junction nucleotides: 7. For the CDR3, the DNA is TGTGCCAGCGCACTCCGGGACAGGGCCTACAATGAGCAGTTCTTC. This codes for CASALRDRAYNEQFF.

This clone was counted only a few times. V gene TRBV2 combines with J gene TRBJ2-1, with 7 bases that match TRBD1. The CDR3 length is 14 residues. The trim removed 6 bases at V and 3 bases at J, leaving 5 bases unmatched. Germline V gives CDR1 SNHLY, CDR2 FYNNEI. The CDR3 sequence is CASRMRQGYNEQFF. The CDR3 DNA reads as TGTGCCAGCAGGATGCGACAGGGCTACAATGAGCAGTTCTTC.

This clone was observed many times. This rearrangement joins TRBV27 to TRBJ2-5, with TRBD1 as a possible D gene (6 bases). The CDR3 covers 11 residues. The V end lost 4 bases, the J end lost 14 bases, and 14 bases lay between the germline ends. The germline CDR1 and CDR2 sequences are MNHEY and SMNVEV (reference sequence). In DNA, the CDR3 is TGTGCCAGCAGTTGGTTAGGACAGCTTTACTTC. It codes for CASSWLGQLYF.

This clone was detected ten times or more. This chain uses TRBV5-8 with TRBJ2-5; 7 bases line up with TRBD2. The CDR3 extends over 13 amino acids. Trimming removed 8 bases from V and 5 bases from J; junction bases left unmatched: 9. Per germline, CDR1 SGHTS and CDR2 YDEGEE. The CDR3 DNA is TGTGCCAGTCTGAAGCGGGATCACGAGACCCAGTACTTC. This translates into CASLKRDHETQYF.